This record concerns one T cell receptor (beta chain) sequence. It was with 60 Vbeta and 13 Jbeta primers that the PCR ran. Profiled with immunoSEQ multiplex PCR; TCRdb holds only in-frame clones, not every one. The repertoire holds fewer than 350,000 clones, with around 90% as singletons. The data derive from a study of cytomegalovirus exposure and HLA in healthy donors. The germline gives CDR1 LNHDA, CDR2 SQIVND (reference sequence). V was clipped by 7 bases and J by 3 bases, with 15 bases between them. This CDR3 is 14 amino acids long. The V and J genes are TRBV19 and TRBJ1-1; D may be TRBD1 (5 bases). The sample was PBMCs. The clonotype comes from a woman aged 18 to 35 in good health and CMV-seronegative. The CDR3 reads CASNEWGADTEAFF. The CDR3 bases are TGTGCCAGTAACGAGTGGGGCGCGGACACTGAAGCTTTCTTT.